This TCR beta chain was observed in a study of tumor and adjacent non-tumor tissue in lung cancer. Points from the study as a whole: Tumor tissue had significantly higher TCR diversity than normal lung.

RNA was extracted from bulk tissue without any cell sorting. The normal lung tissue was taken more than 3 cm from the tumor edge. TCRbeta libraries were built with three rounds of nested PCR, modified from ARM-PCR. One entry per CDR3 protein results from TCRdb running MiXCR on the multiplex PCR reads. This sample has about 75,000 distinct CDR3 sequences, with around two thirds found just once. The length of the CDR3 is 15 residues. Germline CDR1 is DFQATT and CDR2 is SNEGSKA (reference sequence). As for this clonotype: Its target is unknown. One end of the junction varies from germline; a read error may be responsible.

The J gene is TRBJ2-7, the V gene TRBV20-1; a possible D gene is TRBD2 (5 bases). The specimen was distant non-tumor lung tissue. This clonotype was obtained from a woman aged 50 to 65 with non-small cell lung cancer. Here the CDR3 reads CNATHRGASSYEQYF. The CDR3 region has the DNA TGCAATGCTACCCACCGGGGTGCCTCTTCCTACGAGCAGTACTTC.